This entry lists 24 T cell receptor beta chains sequenced from one sample in a study of T cells in Graves' hyperthyroidism and ophthalmopathy (dated by TCRdb to the late 2010s). The protocol used for the library was multiplex PCR. Data came from an Illumina HiSeq 2000. TCR beta CDR3 regions were amplified from RNA transcripts. The first round of RT-PCR for the TCR CDR3 was performed with the HTBI primer set and the Qiagen OneStep RT-PCR kit. TCRdb trimmed public reads at Q25 via fastp, called clones via MiXCR and kept in-frame beta chains. When rows share a CDR3 protein, they turn into one entry using the most common DNA and genes. The table for this sample lists 250,000 to 300,000 distinct CDR3 sequences; less than 20% of them were counted only once. Clones ranked in the top ten supply less than 40% of the sample. Sequenced sample: blood. All receptors derive from a man aged 45-60 years with Graves' ophthalmopathy.

This clonotype was seen at least ten times. The chain employs TRBV6-6 and TRBJ1-1; D not resolved. Trimming left V 0 bases short and J 3 bases short, with 14 bases between. Germline loops: CDR1 MNHNY, CDR2 SVGAGI (reference sequence). The CDR3 sequence is 16 residues long. This CDR3 reads CASSYSAPPMDTEAFF. As DNA, the CDR3 is TGTGCCAGCAGTTACTCAGCCCCGCCCATGGACACTGAAGCTTTCTTT.

In the case of this clonotype: A much larger clone is a single base away; this may be a read error. The chain links TRBV20-1 to TRBJ2-7, with D perhaps TRBD1 (6 bases). There are 12 residues in the CDR3. Germline V gene sequence: CDR1 DFQATT, CDR2 SNEGSKA (reference sequence). As DNA, the CDR3 is TGCAGTGCTACCGGGACAAGCTACGGGCAGTACTTC. Protein: CSATGTSYGQYF.

Only a few counts were recorded for this clonotype. The chain carries TRBV19 and TRBJ2-2; the match to TRBD2 covers 9 bases. This CDR3 spans 14 amino acids. The germline gives CDR1 LNHDA, CDR2 SQIVND (reference sequence). Trimming removed 6 bases from V and 5 bases from J; junction bases left unmatched: 4. CDR3 loop: CASRASGNTGELFF. The DNA for the CDR3 is TGTGCCAGTAGGGCTAGCGGGAATACCGGGGAGCTGTTTTTT.

The genes are TRBV7-3 and TRBJ2-7; 7 nucleotides line up with TRBD2. Germline CDR1 is SGHTA and CDR2 is FQGTGA. V was clipped by 0 bases and J by 5 bases; unmatched bases: 4. The CDR3 is 14 residues long. The CDR3 here is CASSLTGGMNEQYF. Written as DNA, the CDR3 is TGTGCCAGCAGCTTAACCGGGGGGATGAACGAGCAGTACTTC.

This clonotype was seen at least ten times. This chain links TRBV28 with TRBJ2-7, with 10 bases fitting TRBD1. Germline CDR1 is MDHEN and CDR2 is SYDVKM. V trimming: 4 bases; J trimming: 0 bases; junction bases outside the gene matches: 0. CDR3 size: 14 residues. CDR3 region: CASSWTGGSYEQYF. For the CDR3, the DNA is TGTGCCAGCAGTTGGACAGGGGGCTCCTACGAGCAGTACTTC.

This clonotype was detected ten times or more. A much larger clone differs from this one at a single base, so this may be a read error. This rearrangement joins TRBV2 to TRBJ2-1; 11 nucleotides agree with TRBD2. The CDR3 is made up of 15 amino acids. Germline CDR1 is SNHLY and CDR2 is FYNNEI. The CDR3 DNA reads as TGTGCCAGCAGCGAAGGGACTAGCGGCGACAATAAGCAGTTCTTC. Protein sequence: CASSEGTSGDNKQFF. Full variable domain (missing parts from reference TRBV2 and TRBJ2-1): EPEVTQTPSHQVTQMGQEVILRCVPISNHLYFYWYRQILGQKVEFLVSFYNNEISEKSEIFDDQFSVERPDGSNFTLKIRSTKLEDSAMYFCASSEGTSGDNKQFFGPGTRLTVL.

A few counts support this clonotype. The chain uses TRBV10-3 and TRBJ2-7; the match to TRBD1 covers 12 bases. V trimming: 4 bases; J trimming: 3 bases; junction bases outside the gene matches: 7. The germline CDR1 and CDR2 sequences are ENHRY and SYGVKD. This CDR3 comprises 16 residues. The chain's CDR3 is CAISGAGTGGFYEQYF. The CDR3 region has the DNA TGTGCCATCAGTGGCGCCGGGACAGGGGGCTTCTACGAGCAGTACTTC.

The J gene is TRBJ2-3, the V gene TRBV7-3, with D perhaps TRBD2 (6 bases). From germline, CDR1 is SGHTA and CDR2 FQGTGA. CDR3 length: 15 amino acids. V lost 6 bases, J lost 4 bases, and 17 bases lay in between. The CDR3, as DNA: TGTGCCAGCAGTCCCCAGGGCGGACTATCAGATACGCAGTATTTT. Translating it yields CASSPQGGLSDTQYF.

This chain connects TRBV18 to TRBJ2-1; 8 bases are a match to TRBD1. The germline V gene has CDR1 KGHSH and CDR2 LQKENI. Unmatched junction bases numbered 6, after V lost 3 bases and J lost 5 bases. The CDR3 has 15 amino acids. The chain's CDR3 is CASSPRTGKNNEQFF. CDR3 nucleotides: TGTGCCAGCTCACCTCGGACAGGGAAAAACAATGAGCAGTTCTTC.

V and J are TRBV20-1 and TRBJ2-5, with no clear D. Germline CDR1 DFQATT, CDR2 SNEGSKA (reference sequence). Trimming shortened V by 0 bases and J by 5 bases, and 13 bases separated the two germline ends. This CDR3 contains 14 residues. CDR3 DNA sequence: TGCAGTGCTAGAGATCAAAGGGTTGGGGAGACCCAGTACTTC. Protein product: CSARDQRVGETQYF.

The V call is TRBV3-1, the J call TRBJ2-1, with 15 bases that match TRBD2. The CDR3 consists of 19 residues. CDR1 and CDR2 (germline): LGHDT, YNNKEL (reference sequence). Losses at the gene ends were 4 bases for V and 0 bases for J; bases not matched to a gene: 7. This chain's CDR3 is CASSPLGLAGGSSYNEQFF. CDR3 coding DNA: TGTGCCAGCAGCCCACTGGGACTAGCGGGAGGCAGCTCCTACAATGAGCAGTTCTTC.

The table lists this clonotype with many counts. The V call is TRBV24-1, the J call TRBJ1-5; TRBD1 aligns across 9 bases. The CDR3 runs 16 residues. V gave up 4 bases and J gave up 3 bases; unmatched junction bases: 6. Germline CDR1 KGHDR, CDR2 SFDVKD. The CDR3 DNA reads TGTGCCACCAGTGACCCCGGGACAGGGAACAATCAGCCCCAGCATTTT. It codes for CATSDPGTGNNQPQHF.

The chain combines TRBV11-1 with TRBJ1-2, with D perhaps TRBD1 (6 bases). CDR3 size: 15 residues. Germline CDR1 and CDR2: SGHAT and FQDESV (reference sequence). V was shortened by 4 bases and J by 4 bases, with 16 bases between the two germline ends. The CDR3 spells CASSSAGASFYGYTF. The CDR3 region has the DNA TGTGCCAGCAGCTCCGCGGGGGCCAGTTTCTATGGCTACACCTTC.

This clonotype came up many times. The rearrangement joins TRBV2 to TRBJ2-5; 9 bases map to TRBD1. This CDR3 is built from 14 residues. V gave up 3 bases and J gave up 3 bases; unmatched junction bases: 2. Germline V CDR1 and CDR2: SNHLY, FYNNEI. DNA of the CDR3: TGTGCCAGCAGTGAGGACAGGGGTAAAGAGACCCAGTACTTC. Translating gives CASSEDRGKETQYF.

Regarding this clonotype: This may arise from a read error, as a much more abundant clone is one base away. The V and J genes are TRBV6-5 and TRBJ1-5; possibly TRBD1 for D (5 bases). V lost 4 bases and J lost 6, with 13 bases in between. CDR1 MNHEY and CDR2 SVGAGI come from the germline V gene. The CDR3 runs to 14 residues. CDR3: CASSFMVGTQPQHF. DNA of the CDR3: TGTGCCAGCAGTTTTATGGTGGGGACTCAGCCCCAGCATTTT.

CDR3 sequence: CASNRPGQGGNEQYF. The CDR3 bases are TGTGCCAGCAATCGGCCGGGGCAGGGAGGGAACGAGCAGTACTTC. The gene calls are TRBV28 and TRBJ2-7; 7 nucleotides align to TRBD2. V trimming: 7 bases; J trimming: 5 bases; junction bases outside the gene matches: 14. Germline CDR1 MDHEN, CDR2 SYDVKM. This CDR3 is 15 amino acids long.

The genes are TRBV6-1 and TRBJ2-1, with 8 bases lining up with TRBD2. Germline V CDR1 and CDR2: MNHNS, SASEGT. V dropped 9 bases and J dropped 9; count of bases not matched to a gene: 13. This CDR3 region has 14 residues. The CDR3 DNA reads as TGTGCCAGTCGGGGGGGGGGGGATCTTGGTGAGCAGTTCTTC. Translation: CASRGGGDLGEQFF.

This clonotype showed up just a few times. This rearrangement joins TRBV6-9 to TRBJ1-3; D is possibly TRBD1 (6 bases). CDR3 length: 17 amino acids. Trimming removed 3 bases at V and 0 bases at J, with 15 bases between. Germline assignment: CDR1 MNHGY and CDR2 SVAAGI. The DNA for the CDR3 is TGTGCCAGCAGTTACGGGGAGGGGGAGTTCTCTGGAAACACCATATATTTT. The encoded protein is CASSYGEGEFSGNTIYF.

This clonotype was counted a few times. CDR3 region: CASRKTGLATQYF. CDR3 in DNA: TGTGCCAGTAGGAAGACAGGGCTTGCGACCCAGTACTTC. V usage is TRBV19 and J usage is TRBJ2-5; 7 nucleotides agree with TRBD1. V lost 6 bases to trimming and J lost 7 bases; unmatched junction nucleotides: 8. The length of the CDR3 is 13 residues. Germline-derived CDR1 and CDR2 are LNHDA and SQIVND (reference sequence).

At least ten counts were recorded for this clonotype. The chain has TRBV5-1 and TRBJ2-1, with D perhaps given as TRBD1 or TRBD2 (5 bases each). Between the trimmed V and J ends, which lost 4 bases and 10 bases, there was a span of 15 bases. Germline lookup yields CDR1 SGHRS and CDR2 YFSETQ. CDR3 size: 13 residues. CDR3: CASSSRDQGEQFF. The CDR3 DNA follows: TGCGCCAGCAGCAGCCGGGACCAAGGGGAGCAGTTCTTC.

This chain links TRBV10-3 with TRBJ2-7, with TRBD1 as a possible D gene (6 bases). Deletions cut 4 bases from V and 2 bases from J, with 18 bases between. CDR1 ENHRY and CDR2 SYGVKD come from the germline V gene. This CDR3 has 16 amino acids. This CDR3 is CAISGGTGAGAYEQYF. The CDR3 DNA sequence: TGTGCCATCAGTGGTGGAACTGGGGCAGGGGCCTACGAGCAGTACTTC.

The chain recombines TRBV9 with TRBJ2-5, with 8 bases that match TRBD1. The germline gives CDR1 SGDLS, CDR2 YYNGEE. The CDR3 has 15 residues. Losses at the gene ends were 1 base for V and 2 bases for J; bases not matched to a gene: 4. This CDR3 reads CASSVSWTGQETQYF. CDR3 in DNA: TGTGCCAGCAGCGTATCCTGGACAGGGCAAGAGACCCAGTACTTC.

This clonotype has ten or more counts. The genes are TRBV28 and TRBJ2-6; D not certain. The CDR3 covers 17 residues. CDR1 is MDHEN, CDR2 SYDVKM, per germline. V was cut by 6 bases and J by 3 bases, with 18 bases left in between. The CDR3 loop is CASRERHGAVGANVLTF. Here the CDR3 DNA reads TGTGCCAGCAGGGAGAGACACGGCGCGGTTGGGGCCAACGTCCTGACTTTC.

The chain combines TRBV25-1 with TRBJ2-5; 7 nucleotides match TRBD2. The CDR3 covers 16 residues. The trim removed 1 base at V and 1 base at J, leaving 6 bases unmatched. Germline V CDR1 and CDR2: MGHDK, SYGVNS. CDR3 region: CASSESTGEGQETQYF. The CDR3 nucleotides read TGTGCCAGCAGTGAATCTACGGGGGAGGGCCAAGAGACCCAGTACTTC.